The sequence of this TCR beta chain was determined in a study of blood T cell repertoires in COVID-19. This CDR3 comprises 15 residues. Trimming stripped 3 bases from V and 2 bases from J, with 12 bases between. CDR1 is SGHKS and CDR2 is YYEKEE in the germline V gene (reference sequence). Per the original methods: Counts of nucleated cells, estimated from reference gene primer amplification, were obtained. Only in-frame clones appear in the TCRdb table, and some are missing; sequencing was by immunoSEQ multiplex PCR. The V and J calls and clone size were taken over from that table, and D and trimming were inferred from the DNA. The table has about 250,000 clones, 70% to 90% seen once.

The sequenced sample was PBMCs or T cells enriched from blood (not recorded which). The chain recombines TRBV5-5 with TRBJ1-5; perhaps TRBD1 as D (5 bases). This clonotype was obtained from a woman aged 50 to 60 with acute COVID-19. DNA for the CDR3: TGTGCCAGCAGCTCAGGGTTAACGGGCAATCAGCCCCAGCATTTT. Translation gives CASSSGLTGNQPQHF.